This passage covers 7 T cell receptor beta chains from one sample sequenced in a study of blood T cell repertoires in COVID-19. Generated by immunoSEQ multiplex PCR, the TCRdb table keeps only in-frame clones and is missing some. The sample contains about 180,000 clones, over 75% of which appear only once. The sequencing sample was made of peripheral blood. The receptor set was obtained from a man between 65 and 85 years old with active or convalescent COVID-19.

The chain uses TRBV18 and TRBJ1-2, with 12 bases identical to TRBD1. Germline lookup yields CDR1 KGHSH and CDR2 LQKENI. The CDR3 consists of 16 residues. Trimming removed 3 bases from V and 3 bases from J; junction bases left unmatched: 5. The CDR3 loop reads CASSPPGTGGDYGYTF. CDR3 nucleotide sequence: TGTGCCAGCTCACCCCCCGGGACAGGGGGCGACTATGGCTACACCTTC.

A few counts support this clone. This chain joins TRBV7-2 and TRBJ2-5, with D possibly being TRBD2 (6 bases). V was clipped by 4 bases and J by 5 bases, with 14 bases between them. Per the germline V gene, CDR1 is SGHTA and CDR2 is FQGNSA. The CDR3 covers 14 residues. CDR3 protein: CASSYGGYLETQYF. The CDR3 bases are TGTGCCAGCAGCTACGGGGGTTACCTGGAGACCCAGTACTTC.

The chain has TRBV12-3 or TRBV12-4 and TRBJ1-2; no reliable D call. This CDR3 contains 13 residues. V lost 5 bases and J lost 2, with 9 bases in between. The CDR3 sequence: CASSLGPNYGYTF. As DNA, the CDR3 is TGTGCCAGCAGTCTAGGGCCGAACTATGGCTACACCTTC.

This clone was counted once. The CDR3 loop reads CASSLDRDTEAFF. The CDR3 DNA sequence: TGTGCCAGCAGTTTAGACCGAGACACTGAAGCTTTCTTT. V and J are TRBV12-3 or TRBV12-4 and TRBJ1-1, with unresolved D. Trimming pared 1 base from V and 3 bases from J, leaving 6 bases between. CDR3 length: 13 amino acids.

The gene calls are TRBV12-3 or TRBV12-4 and TRBJ2-7; possible D gene TRBD1, 6 bases. Trimming cost V 2 bases and J 6 bases, with 8 bases left between them. This CDR3 is built from 12 residues. DNA for the CDR3: TGTGCCAGCAGTTTAACAGGGAGCGAGCAGTACTTC. This encodes CASSLTGSEQYF.

This sequence joins TRBV4-1 and TRBJ1-6, with a tentative D call TRBD1 (5 bases). V was clipped by 0 bases and J by 4 bases, with 10 bases between them. The CDR3 loop spans 16 amino acids. Germline CDR1 MGHRA, CDR2 YSYEKL. This chain's CDR3 is CASSQDVQGYNSPLHF. The DNA for the CDR3 is TGCGCCAGCAGCCAAGATGTCCAGGGTTATAATTCACCCCTCCACTTT.

This chain joins TRBV12-3 or TRBV12-4 and TRBJ1-2, with no clear D. Between the trimmed V and J ends, which lost 5 bases and 2 bases, there was a span of 6 bases. This CDR3 spans 12 amino acids. CDR3 loop: CASSGLNYGYTF. As DNA, the CDR3 is TGTGCCAGCAGTGGACTCAACTATGGCTACACCTTC.